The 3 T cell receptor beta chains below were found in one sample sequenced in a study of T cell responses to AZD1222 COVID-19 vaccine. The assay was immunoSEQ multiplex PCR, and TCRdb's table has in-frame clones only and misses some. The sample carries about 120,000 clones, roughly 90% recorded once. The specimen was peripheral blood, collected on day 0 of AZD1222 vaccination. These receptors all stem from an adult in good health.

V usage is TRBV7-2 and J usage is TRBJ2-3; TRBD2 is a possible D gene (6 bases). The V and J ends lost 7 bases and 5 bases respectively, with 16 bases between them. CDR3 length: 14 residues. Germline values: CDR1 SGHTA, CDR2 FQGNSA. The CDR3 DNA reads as TGTGCCAGCACCCCCTCGCGGGGCTTAGATACGCAGTATTTT. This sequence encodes CASTPSRGLDTQYF.

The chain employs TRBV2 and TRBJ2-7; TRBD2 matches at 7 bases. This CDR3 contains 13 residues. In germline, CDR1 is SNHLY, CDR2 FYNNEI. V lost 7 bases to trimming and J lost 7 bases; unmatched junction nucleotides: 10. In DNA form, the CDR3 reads TGTGCCAGCACGCCAGGGACTACTAGGGAGCAGTACTTC. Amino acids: CASTPGTTREQYF.

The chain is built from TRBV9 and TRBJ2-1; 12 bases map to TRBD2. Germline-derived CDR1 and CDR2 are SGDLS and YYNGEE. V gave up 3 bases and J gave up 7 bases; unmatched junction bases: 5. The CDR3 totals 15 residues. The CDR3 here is CASSASGRAGNEQFF. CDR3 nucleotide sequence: TGTGCCAGCAGCGCTAGCGGGAGGGCTGGAAATGAGCAGTTCTTC.